The 27 T cell receptor beta chains presented below share a single source sample, sequenced in a study of healthy donors' naive CD4 and CD8 T cells. A linear amplification protocol produced the TCR libraries from around 0.55 ug of total RNA. TCRdb re-called the reads through MiXCR, storing one row per CDR3 protein. Of roughly 200,000 distinct CDR3 sequences in the sample, over 60% were seen once. What was sequenced was naive CD4+ and CD8+ T cells sorted from blood, pooled from several donors. The source of these receptors is a pool of human donors in good health; the sample pools cells from several healthy donors.

DNA for the CDR3: TGTGCCAGCACCCCTCTAAAGGGGGGACAGGGAGATACGCAGTATTTT. Residues: CASTPLKGGQGDTQYF. This chain connects TRBV27 to TRBJ2-3; 9 bases map to TRBD1. V trimming: 7 bases; J trimming: 5 bases; junction bases outside the gene matches: 13. Germline V gene sequence: CDR1 MNHEY, CDR2 SMNVEV (reference sequence). CDR3 length: 16 residues.

In this sample, this clonotype turned up once. The germline gene is not matched at one end of the junction; a read error may be the cause. This rearrangement joins TRBV15 to TRBJ2-1; the match to TRBD2 covers 8 bases. This CDR3 spans 16 amino acids. CDR1 LNHNV and CDR2 YYDKDF come from the germline V gene (reference sequence). CDR3 residues: CATGRTTSGTYNEQFF. CDR3 nucleotides: TGTGCCACCGGCAGGACTACTAGCGGAACCTACAATGAGCAGTTCTTC.

The chain uses TRBV10-3 and TRBJ2-7; no reliable D call. CDR3 length: 14 residues. Germline-derived CDR1 and CDR2 are ENHRY and SYGVKD. Trimming pared 0 bases from V and 2 bases from J, leaving 8 bases between. This CDR3 reads CAISESWDTYEQYV. The CDR3 nucleotides read TGTGCCATCAGTGAGTCTTGGGATACCTACGAGCAGTACGTC.

A note on this clonotype: The junction does not match germline at one end; this may be a read error. This chain uses TRBV29-1 with TRBJ2-1; TRBD2 matches 15 bases. Germline CDR1 and CDR2: SQVTM and ANQGSEA. The CDR3 length is 17 residues. CDR3 in DNA: TGCAGCCTACACGGGACTAGCGGGAGGAGCTCCTACAATGGGCAGTTCTTC. This sequence encodes CSLHGTSGRSSYNGQFF.

This clonotype was picked up one time. The gene calls are TRBV30 and TRBJ1-1; D not resolved. This CDR3 is built from 15 residues. The germline V gene encodes CDR1 GTSNPN and CDR2 SVGIG (reference sequence). The ends were cut back, 1 base at V and 6 bases at J, with 18 bases in the middle. The CDR3 protein is CAWSGTSEVDAEAFF. The DNA of the CDR3 is TGTGCCTGGAGTGGGACTAGTGAGGTAGACGCTGAAGCTTTCTTT. Supplemented by reference TRBV30 and TRBJ1-1, the full variable domain reads SQTIHQWPATLVQPVGSPLSLECTVEGTSNPNLYWYRQAAGRGLQLLFYSVGIGQISSEVPQNLSASRPQDRQFILSSKKLLLSDSGFYLCAWSGTSEVDAEAFFGQGTRLTVV.

The chain carries TRBV19 and TRBJ2-7, with 13 nucleotides matching TRBD2. The CDR3 totals 16 residues. Germline CDR1 and CDR2: LNHDA and SQIVND (reference sequence). Losses at the gene ends were 7 bases for V and 3 bases for J; bases not matched to a gene: 9. DNA for the CDR3: TGTGCCAGTAAAGAATTGGGGACTAGCGGGGTCTACGAGCAGTACTTC. Amino acids: CASKELGTSGVYEQYF.

This rearrangement joins TRBV29-1 to TRBJ2-3, with 7 bases fitting TRBD1. The germline gives CDR1 SQVTM, CDR2 ANQGSEA. The J segment lost 3 bases and the V segment lost 7 bases, leaving 10 bases of the junction unmatched. This CDR3 has 14 residues. This CDR3 reads CSAARDSRTDTQYF. The CDR3 DNA sequence: TGCAGCGCTGCCCGGGACAGTAGAACAGATACGCAGTATTTT.

This clonotype was found once. The V call is TRBV12-3 or TRBV12-4, the J call TRBJ2-2; 7 nucleotides align to TRBD2. This CDR3 has 17 residues. The CDR3 loop is CASGLVSGTTDTGELFF. CDR3 bases: TGTGCTAGTGGTTTGGTTTCCGGGACTACGGACACCGGGGAGCTGTTTTTT.

The rearrangement links TRBV6-5 to TRBJ2-7; 7 bases align to TRBD2. This CDR3 has 14 amino acids. Unmatched junction bases numbered 9, after V lost 5 bases and J lost 5 bases. CDR1 is MNHEY and CDR2 is SVGAGI in the germline V gene. The CDR3 sequence: CASSLRDYKNEQYF. CDR3 DNA: TGTGCCAGCAGTCTCCGGGACTACAAAAACGAGCAGTACTTC.

The CDR3 loop is CSEGLQNTGELFF. The CDR3 bases are TGCAGTGAGGGGCTCCAAAACACCGGGGAGCTGTTTTTT. The chain uses TRBV29-1 and TRBJ2-2; the D call may be TRBD1 or TRBD2 (5 bases each). CDR1 SQVTM and CDR2 ANQGSEA come from the germline V gene. The CDR3 length is 13 residues.

The gene calls are TRBV18 and TRBJ1-2; 8 bases line up with TRBD1. The V gene's germline CDR1 is KGHSH and CDR2 LQKENI. The V and J ends lost 4 bases and 8 bases, in that order; junction bases with no gene match: 6. The CDR3 contains 13 residues. The CDR3 here is CASSRPTGDGYTF. The CDR3 DNA reads as TGTGCCAGCTCACGACCGACAGGGGACGGCTACACCTTC.

The rearrangement joins TRBV5-6 to TRBJ1-4; no clear D. Germline assignment: CDR1 SGHDT and CDR2 YYEEEE. The CDR3 consists of 15 residues. V lost 1 base to trimming and J lost 1 base, with 8 bases between them. The CDR3 loop reads CASSLPGRTNEKLFF. CDR3 nucleotide sequence: TGTGCCAGCAGCTTGCCCGGCAGAACTAATGAAAAACTGTTTTTT. Variable domain in full (rest from reference TRBV5-6 and TRBJ1-4): DAGVTQSPTHLIKTRGQQVTLRCSPKSGHDTVSWYQQALGQGPQFIFQYYEEEERQRGNFPDRFSGHQFPNYSSELNVNALLLGDSALYLCASSLPGRTNEKLFFGSGTQLSVL.

V gene TRBV27 combines with J gene TRBJ2-1; D unclear. Germline values: CDR1 MNHEY, CDR2 SMNVEV (reference sequence). The CDR3 has 17 residues. Trimming took off 3 bases at V and 6 bases at J, with 21 bases between the two ends. This CDR3 reads CASSFSIESRASNEQFF. In nucleotides, the CDR3 is TGTGCCAGCAGTTTCTCCATCGAGAGTAGGGCAAGCAATGAGCAGTTCTTC.

This chain joins TRBV29-1 and TRBJ2-7, with D hard to call. V was clipped by 7 bases and J by 4 bases, with 20 bases between them. CDR1 is SQVTM and CDR2 is ANQGSEA in the germline V gene. This CDR3 has 14 residues. CDR3 DNA: TGCAGCGCTGCTACTGATGCCACGGATTACGAGCAGTACTTC. Translation gives CSAATDATDYEQYF.

The chain carries TRBV30 and TRBJ1-5, with no clear D. The germline V gene has CDR1 GTSNPN and CDR2 SVGIG (reference sequence). The CDR3 has 15 amino acids. Between the trimmed V and J ends, which lost 1 base and 0 bases, there was a span of 10 bases. The CDR3 DNA reads as TGTGCCTGGAGTGCAGCTGATGATAGCAATCAGCCCCAGCATTTT. Amino acid sequence: CAWSAADDSNQPQHF. Based on the CDR3 plus reference TRBV30 and TRBJ1-5, the full variable domain is SQTIHQWPATLVQPVGSPLSLECTVEGTSNPNLYWYRQAAGRGLQLLFYSVGIGQISSEVPQNLSASRPQDRQFILSSKKLLLSDSGFYLCAWSAADDSNQPQHFGDGTRLSIL.

This clonotype was seen a few times. The chain has TRBV19 and TRBJ1-5; D remains ambiguous. Trimming removed 6 bases at V and 7 bases at J, with 13 bases between. CDR1 LNHDA and CDR2 SQIVND come from the germline V gene (reference sequence). This CDR3 region has 13 residues. In nucleotides, the CDR3 is TGTGCCAGTAGCCCCCGTGGTGAACAGCCCCAGCATTTT. Residues: CASSPRGEQPQHF. Looking up the rest from reference TRBV19 and TRBJ1-5 gives the full variable domain: DGGITQSPKYLFRKEGQNVTLSCEQNLNHDAMYWYRQDPGQGLRLIYYSQIVNDFQKGDIAEGYSVSREKKESFPLTVTSAQKNPTAFYLCASSPRGEQPQHFGDGTRLSIL.

This clonotype has only a few counts. The gene calls are TRBV6-5 and TRBJ1-1; D is undetermined. Looked up from germline, CDR1 is MNHEY and CDR2 is SVGAGI. Trimming took off 5 bases at V and 4 bases at J, with 14 bases between the two ends. This CDR3 has 14 amino acids. CDR3: CASSATDDTTEAFF. The CDR3 DNA reads as TGTGCCAGCAGTGCCACTGATGATACCACTGAAGCTTTCTTT.

The sample holds a few counts of this clonotype. The chain joins TRBV29-1 to TRBJ1-2; TRBD1 is a possible D gene (5 bases). CDR1 and CDR2 (germline): SQVTM, ANQGSEA. V lost 7 bases to trimming and J lost 0 bases, with 15 bases between them. The CDR3 spans 14 residues. CDR3 DNA: TGCAGCGCACCTCGCAGGGAGTCTAACTATGGCTACACCTTC. Its protein product is CSAPRRESNYGYTF.

V and J are TRBV29-1 and TRBJ2-3, with D perhaps matching TRBD1 (6 bases). Germline V CDR1 and CDR2: SQVTM, ANQGSEA. V dropped 4 bases and J dropped 2 bases, with 13 bases sitting between them. The CDR3 totals 14 residues. CDR3 amino acids: CSVAGHRNTDTQYF. The CDR3, as DNA: TGCAGCGTTGCGGGACACCGAAACACAGATACGCAGTATTTT.

J is TRBJ2-1 and V is TRBV29-1; 15 nucleotides align to TRBD2. The CDR3 has 19 residues. Germline CDR1 is SQVTM and CDR2 is ANQGSEA. The trim removed 4 bases at V and 5 bases at J, leaving 15 bases unmatched. The CDR3 DNA reads as TGCAGCGTTGGCCCCCTTCCGGGACTAGCGGGAGGCCCCGACAATGAGCAGTTCTTC. Protein: CSVGPLPGLAGGPDNEQFF.

In its sample, this clonotype was seen a few times. As DNA, the CDR3 is TGTGCCAGTAGTTCCAGTGGAGAGACCCAGTACTTC. It translates to CASSSSGETQYF. The chain joins TRBV19 to TRBJ2-5, with D hard to call. Germline lookup yields CDR1 LNHDA and CDR2 SQIVND (reference sequence). Trimming shortened V by 5 bases and J by 4 bases, and 8 bases separated the two germline ends. The CDR3 extends over 12 amino acids.

V gene TRBV5-1 combines with J gene TRBJ1-3; D is undetermined. The CDR3 runs 14 residues. V was trimmed by 3 bases and J by 0 bases, leaving 7 bases between them. Germline CDR1 reads SGHRS; CDR2 reads YFSETQ. CDR3 sequence reads: CASSYDGSGNTIYF. The CDR3 bases are TGCGCCAGCAGCTACGACGGCTCTGGAAACACCATATATTTT.

The chain couples TRBV15 to TRBJ1-1; maybe TRBD1 (6 bases). Germline V lookup: CDR1 LNHNV, CDR2 YYDKDF (reference sequence). This CDR3 has 14 amino acids. The germline V and J ends were trimmed by 0 bases and 4 bases, with 9 bases remaining between them. The CDR3 loop is CATSRDARGTEAFF. CDR3 sequence (DNA): TGTGCCACCAGCAGAGATGCCAGGGGCACTGAAGCTTTCTTT. Full variable domain (rest looked up from reference TRBV15 and TRBJ1-1): DAMVIQNPRYQVTQFGKPVTLSCSQTLNHNVMYWYQQKSSQAPKLLFHYYDKDFNNEADTPDNFQSRRPNTSFCFLDIRSPGLGDTAMYLCATSRDARGTEAFFGQGTRLTVV.

This clonotype was detected a few times. V and J are TRBV12-3 or TRBV12-4 and TRBJ2-5; 7 bases are shared with TRBD2. The CDR3 is 15 residues long. The V gene end was trimmed by 6 bases and the J gene end by 1 base; junction bases not matched to a gene: 8. The CDR3 nucleotides read TGTGCCAGCAGCTCGACTAGCAGCCTCCAAGAGACCCAGTACTTC. Its protein product is CASSSTSSLQETQYF.

This clonotype was detected a few times. The chain recombines TRBV6-5 with TRBJ2-1; 7 bases match TRBD1. Germline CDR1 reads MNHEY; CDR2 reads SVGAGI. The CDR3 totals 16 residues. The V and J ends lost 5 bases and 4 bases, in that order; junction bases with no gene match: 11. The CDR3, as DNA: TGTGCCAGCAGTCCTTATTTGACAGGGTTATACAATGAGCAGTTCTTC. Its translation is CASSPYLTGLYNEQFF.

V and J are TRBV10-2 and TRBJ2-7; D is unclear. Germline V gene sequence: CDR1 WSHSY, CDR2 SAAADI. The CDR3 spans 13 residues. V was cut by 0 bases and J by 4 bases, with 7 bases left in between. CDR3 sequence: CASSESGLYEQYF. The CDR3 nucleotides read TGCGCCAGCAGTGAGTCGGGGTTATACGAGCAGTACTTC.

The chain carries TRBV10-3 and TRBJ2-3; TRBD1 matches 10 bases. The CDR3 is made up of 14 amino acids. V shed 8 bases, J shed 2 bases, and the junction held 4 bases outside the gene matches. Germline assignment: CDR1 ENHRY and CDR2 SYGVKD. The CDR3 sequence is CAISGQGSTDTQYF. The CDR3 bases are TGTGCCATCTCGGGACAGGGGTCCACAGATACGCAGTATTTT.